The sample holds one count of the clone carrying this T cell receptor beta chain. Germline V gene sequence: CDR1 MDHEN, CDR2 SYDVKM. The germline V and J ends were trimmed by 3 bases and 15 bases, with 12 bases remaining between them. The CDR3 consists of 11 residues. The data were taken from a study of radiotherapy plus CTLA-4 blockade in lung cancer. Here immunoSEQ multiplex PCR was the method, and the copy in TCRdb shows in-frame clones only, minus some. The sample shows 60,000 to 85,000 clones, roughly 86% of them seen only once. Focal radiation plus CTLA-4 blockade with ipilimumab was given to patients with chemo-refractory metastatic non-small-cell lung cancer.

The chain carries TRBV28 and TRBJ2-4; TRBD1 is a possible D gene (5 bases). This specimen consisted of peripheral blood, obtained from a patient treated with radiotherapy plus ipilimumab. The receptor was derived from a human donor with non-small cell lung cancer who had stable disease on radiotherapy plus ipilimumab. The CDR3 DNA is TGTGCCAGCAGTTTTAGGGGTTTCGGGTACTTC. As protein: CASSFRGFGYF.